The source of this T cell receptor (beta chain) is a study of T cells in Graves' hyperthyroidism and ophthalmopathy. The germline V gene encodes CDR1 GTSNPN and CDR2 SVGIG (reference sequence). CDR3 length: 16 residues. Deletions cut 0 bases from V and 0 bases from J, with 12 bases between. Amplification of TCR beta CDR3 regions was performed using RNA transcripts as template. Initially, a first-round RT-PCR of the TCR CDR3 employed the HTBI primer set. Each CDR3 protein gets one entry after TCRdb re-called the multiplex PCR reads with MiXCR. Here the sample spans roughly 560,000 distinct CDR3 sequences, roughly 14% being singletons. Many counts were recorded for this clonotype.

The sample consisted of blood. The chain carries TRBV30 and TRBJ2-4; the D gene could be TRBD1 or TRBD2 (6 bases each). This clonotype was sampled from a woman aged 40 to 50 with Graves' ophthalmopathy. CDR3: CAWSVPGALAKNIQYF. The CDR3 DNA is TGTGCCTGGAGTGTTCCGGGGGCCCTAGCCAAAAACATTCAGTACTTC. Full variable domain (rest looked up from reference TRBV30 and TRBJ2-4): SQTIHQWPATLVQPVGSPLSLECTVEGTSNPNLYWYRQAAGRGLQLLFYSVGIGQISSEVPQNLSASRPQDRQFILSSKKLLLSDSGFYLCAWSVPGALAKNIQYFGAGTRLSVL.